The rows below give T cell receptor beta chains drawn from one sample of a study of OX40 agonist ivuxolimab in advanced cancers. Measured with immunoSEQ multiplex PCR; TCRdb has only the in-frame clones, and not every one. The sample lists approximately 58,000 clones, less than 90% occurring once. The material was CD4+ or CD8+ T cells sorted from blood, obtained in a trial of the OX40 agonist ivuxolimab. The source is an adult with an advanced solid tumor such as melanoma, head and neck, liver or kidney cancer. CDR3s include the opening cysteine and the closing phenylalanine or tryptophan.

>TRBV6-1
CASSEVFRGMHQPQHF
>TRBV5-1
CASSLGQGGTDTQYF
>TRBV23-1
CASSQSTFSGSRTYEQYF
>TRBV27
CASSLSGTYGYTF
>TRBV4-3
CASSQASSGGIQYF
>TRBV4-3
CASSPSGEARVEKLFF
>TRBV14
CASSQGYSGNTIYF
>TRBV7-9
CASSLDDRPSRQFF
>TRBV11-3
CASSLSLEANEQFF
>TRBV10-2
CASSDRGIQPQHF
>TRBV9
CASSVGGTYNEQFF
>TRBV7-3
CASSESREGSQYF
>TRBV18
CARGLAGMYEQYF
>TRBV30
CALEGQGLGEQFF
>TRBV6-6
CASSRSHSEQFF